Shown below are 13 T cell receptor beta chains from a single sample sequenced in a study of blood T cell repertoires in COVID-19. The repertoire was sequenced with immunoSEQ multiplex PCR; TCRdb's copy has only in-frame clones and lacks some. The profile shows about 220,000 clones, about nine tenths of them singletons. Sequences were obtained from PBMCs or T cells enriched from blood (not recorded which). The origin of the receptors is a woman younger than 45 who had recovered from COVID-19.

The chain couples TRBV4-3 to TRBJ2-7, with 11 bases identical to TRBD2. The J segment lost 4 bases and the V segment lost 0 bases, leaving 5 bases of the junction unmatched. Per germline, CDR1 LGHNA and CDR2 YSLEER. The CDR3 extends over 16 amino acids. The CDR3 coding sequence is TGCGCCAGCAGCCAAGATAGCGGGGGGGCCGGGTACGAGCAGTACTTC. Translated: CASSQDSGGAGYEQYF.

The rearrangement uses TRBV3-1 (or the pseudogene TRBV3-2) and TRBJ2-5; 9 positions match TRBD2. The V and J ends lost 0 bases and 5 bases, in that order; junction bases with no gene match: 10. The CDR3 runs to 17 residues. Germline assignment: CDR1 LGHDT and CDR2 YNNKEL (reference sequence). The CDR3 sequence is CASSQDREAGGRETQYF. The CDR3 DNA reads as TGTGCCAGCAGCCAAGATCGGGAAGCGGGGGGCAGGGAGACCCAGTACTTC.

The V and J genes are TRBV7-2 and TRBJ1-1; maybe TRBD1 (6 bases). Germline lookup yields CDR1 SGHTA and CDR2 FQGNSA. The CDR3 is made up of 14 amino acids. The V end lost 5 bases, the J end lost 3 bases, and 13 bases lay between the germline ends. The CDR3 loop is CASSAQGRDTEAFF. The CDR3 coding sequence is TGTGCCAGCAGCGCGCAGGGGAGAGACACTGAAGCTTTCTTT.

The V call is TRBV6-5, the J call TRBJ1-1; TRBD1 agrees at 7 bases. This CDR3 is built from 13 residues. The junction had 7 bases not matched to a gene; V was cut back by 8 bases and J by 4 bases. Per the germline V gene, CDR1 is MNHEY and CDR2 is SVGAGI. CDR3 loop: CASLRGLGTEAFF. DNA for the CDR3: TGTGCCAGCCTTAGGGGGCTGGGCACTGAAGCTTTCTTT.

The chain employs TRBV5-1 and TRBJ2-1; 7 nucleotides align to TRBD2. This CDR3 has 14 amino acids. The junction had 5 bases not matched to a gene; V was cut back by 0 bases and J by 8 bases. Germline values: CDR1 SGHRS, CDR2 YFSETQ. CDR3 sequence: CASSLAPAGDEQFF. CDR3 DNA sequence: TGCGCCAGCAGCTTGGCTCCGGCGGGGGATGAGCAGTTCTTC. The full variable domain, its missing parts supplied by reference TRBV5-1 and TRBJ2-1, is KAGVTQTPRYLIKTRGQQVTLSCSPISGHRSVSWYQQTPGQGLQFLFEYFSETQRNKGNFPGRFSGRQFSNSRSEMNVSTLELGDSALYLCASSLAPAGDEQFFGPGTRLTVL.

This chain connects TRBV19 to TRBJ1-3; D is unclear. V lost 3 bases to trimming and J lost 7 bases, with 13 bases between them. Germline V CDR1 and CDR2: LNHDA, SQIVND (reference sequence). CDR3 length: 14 amino acids. CDR3 sequence reads: CASSMTNRGNTIYF. The CDR3 nucleotides read TGTGCCAGTAGTATGACTAACCGTGGGAACACCATATATTTT.

The chain employs TRBV7-9 and TRBJ2-5; 7 bases match TRBD1. The CDR3 spans 14 residues. J lost 2 bases, V lost 5 bases, and 5 bases had no gene match. Germline V lookup: CDR1 SEHNR, CDR2 FQNEAQ (reference sequence). The CDR3 DNA reads TGTGCCAGCAGCCTGGGACAGAGACAAGAGACCCAGTACTTC. Residues: CASSLGQRQETQYF.

The chain uses TRBV5-1 and TRBJ2-5; D unclear. V shed 1 base and J shed 2 bases, with 9 bases lying between them. CDR3 length equals 14 residues. Looked up from germline, CDR1 is SGHRS and CDR2 is YFSETQ. The CDR3 protein is CASSLLVRQETQYF. The DNA for the CDR3 is TGCGCCAGCAGCTTGTTAGTCCGGCAAGAGACCCAGTACTTC.

In regard to this clone: The same CDR3 arises from other DNA sequences in this sample as well. The genes are TRBV5-4 and TRBJ1-2; no firm D call. Trimming pared 0 bases from V and 2 bases from J, leaving 5 bases between. The CDR3 consists of 13 residues. Germline-derived CDR1 and CDR2 are SGHNT and YYREEE (reference sequence). In nucleotides, the CDR3 is TGTGCCAGCAGCTTGGAGCAAAACTATGGCTACACCTTC. It yields the protein CASSLEQNYGYTF. The variable domain in full, completed from reference TRBV5-4 and TRBJ1-2, reads ETGVTQSPTHLIKTRGQQVTLRCSSQSGHNTVSWYQQALGQGPQFIFQYYREEENGRGNFPPRFSGLQFPNYSSELNVNALELDDSALYLCASSLEQNYGYTFGSGTRLTVV.

The V and J genes are TRBV7-2 and TRBJ1-2; 10 nucleotides line up with TRBD1. The CDR3 is made up of 13 amino acids. Germline assignment: CDR1 SGHTA and CDR2 FQGNSA. Germline trimming cut 2 bases from V and 8 bases from J; bases unmatched to any gene: 2. CDR3 protein: CASSLRQGAGYTF. The CDR3 region has the DNA TGTGCCAGCAGCTTACGACAGGGGGCCGGCTACACCTTC.

The chain joins TRBV27 to TRBJ1-4; 8 bases match TRBD1. The ends lost 1 base at V and 8 bases at J; junction bases unmatched: 6. Germline V gene lookup returns CDR1 MNHEY and CDR2 SMNVEV (reference sequence). CDR3 size: 15 residues. CDR3 nucleotides: TGTGCCAGCAGTTTATTTGCAGGGGGCCGAGAAAAACTGTTTTTT. Protein sequence: CASSLFAGGREKLFF.

The V gene is TRBV4-2, the J gene TRBJ2-5, with D unclear. The CDR3 runs 13 residues. Germline CDR1 and CDR2: LGHNA and YNFKEQ. Trimming removed 1 base at V and 5 bases at J, with 8 bases between. The CDR3 region is CASSQGLRETQYF. In DNA form, the CDR3 reads TGTGCCAGCAGCCAAGGTTTGAGGGAGACCCAGTACTTC.

The V and J genes are TRBV7-2 and TRBJ1-3; 7 bases map to TRBD1. The germline CDR1 and CDR2 sequences are SGHTA and FQGNSA. The CDR3 length is 15 residues. Losses at the gene ends were 5 bases for V and 0 bases for J; bases not matched to a gene: 4. As DNA, the CDR3 is TGTGCCAGCAGCAACCGACAGGGCTCTGGAAACACCATATATTTT. Translation gives CASSNRQGSGNTIYF.